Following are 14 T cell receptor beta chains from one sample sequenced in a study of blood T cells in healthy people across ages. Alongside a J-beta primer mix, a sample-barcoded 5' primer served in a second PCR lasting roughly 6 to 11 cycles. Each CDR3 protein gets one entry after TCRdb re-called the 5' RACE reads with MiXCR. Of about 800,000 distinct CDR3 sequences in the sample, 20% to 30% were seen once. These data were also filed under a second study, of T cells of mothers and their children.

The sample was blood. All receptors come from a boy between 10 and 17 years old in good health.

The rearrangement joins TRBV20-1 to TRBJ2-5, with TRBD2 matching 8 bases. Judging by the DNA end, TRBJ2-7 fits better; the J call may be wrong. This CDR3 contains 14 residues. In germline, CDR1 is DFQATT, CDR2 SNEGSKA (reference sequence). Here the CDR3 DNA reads TGCAGTGCGGGGGGGCTAGCGGGTGCCCTCGAGCAGTACTTC. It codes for CSAGGLAGALEQYF.

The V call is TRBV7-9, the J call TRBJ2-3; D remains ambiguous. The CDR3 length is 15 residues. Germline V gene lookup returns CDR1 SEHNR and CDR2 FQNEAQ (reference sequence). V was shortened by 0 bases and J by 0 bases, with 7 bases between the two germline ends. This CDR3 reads CASSLAGSSTDTQYF. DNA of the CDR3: TGTGCCAGCAGCTTAGCGGGATCTAGCACAGATACGCAGTATTTT.

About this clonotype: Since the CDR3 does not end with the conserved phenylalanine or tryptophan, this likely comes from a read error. CDR3 sequence reads: CASNSGTYNEQFL. CDR3 nucleotide sequence: TGTGCCAGCAACTCAGGGACCTACAATGAGCAGTTCCTC. The rearrangement links TRBV12-3 or TRBV12-4 to TRBJ2-1; tentative D call: TRBD1 (5 bases). V lost 7 bases to trimming and J lost 2 bases, with 9 bases between them. The CDR3 runs to 13 residues.

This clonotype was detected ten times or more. CDR3 coding DNA: TGCAGTGCTAGATATCCTCGGACTAGCGGGAGAACGGAGACCCAGTACTTC. As protein: CSARYPRTSGRTETQYF. V is TRBV20-1 and J is TRBJ2-5, with TRBD2 matching 13 bases. The CDR3 spans 17 residues. J was trimmed by 5 bases and V by 2 bases; bases with no gene match: 11. Germline assignment: CDR1 DFQATT and CDR2 SNEGSKA (reference sequence).

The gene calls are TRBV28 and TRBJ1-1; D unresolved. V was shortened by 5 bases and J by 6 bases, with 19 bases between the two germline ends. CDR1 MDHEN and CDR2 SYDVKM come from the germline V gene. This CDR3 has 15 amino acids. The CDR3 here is CASSLDPSRASEAFF. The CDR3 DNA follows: TGTGCCAGCAGTCTTGACCCTTCCCGGGCCTCTGAAGCTTTCTTT.

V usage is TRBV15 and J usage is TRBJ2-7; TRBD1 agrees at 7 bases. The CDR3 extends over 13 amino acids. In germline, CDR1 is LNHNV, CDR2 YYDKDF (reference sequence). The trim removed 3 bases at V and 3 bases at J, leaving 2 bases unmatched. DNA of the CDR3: TGTGCCACCAGCAGCCGGGACAGCTACGAGCAGTACTTC. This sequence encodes CATSSRDSYEQYF.

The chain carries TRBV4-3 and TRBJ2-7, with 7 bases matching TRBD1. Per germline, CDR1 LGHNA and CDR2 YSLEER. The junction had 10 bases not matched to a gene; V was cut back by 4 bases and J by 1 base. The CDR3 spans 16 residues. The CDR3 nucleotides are TGCGCCAGCAGCCCCTCGCTGGGGACAGCTTCCTACGAGCAGTACTTC. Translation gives CASSPSLGTASYEQYF.

CDR3 coding DNA: TGCAGTGCCGGGGAACAGTCCCTCTTCCACCAAGAGACCCAGTACTTC. As protein: CSAGEQSLFHQETQYF. The chain links TRBV20-1 to TRBJ2-5; D is possibly TRBD2 (5 bases). CDR3 size: 16 residues. The germline V and J ends were trimmed by 6 bases and 0 bases, with 20 bases remaining between them. Germline-derived CDR1 and CDR2 are DFQATT and SNEGSKA (reference sequence).

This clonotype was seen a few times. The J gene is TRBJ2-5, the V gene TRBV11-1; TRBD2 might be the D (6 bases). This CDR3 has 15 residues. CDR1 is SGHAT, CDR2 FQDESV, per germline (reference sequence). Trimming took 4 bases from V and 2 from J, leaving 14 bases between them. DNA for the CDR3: TGTGCCAGCAGCTGGGGGGATCGGAGACAAGAGACCCAGTACTTC. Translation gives CASSWGDRRQETQYF.

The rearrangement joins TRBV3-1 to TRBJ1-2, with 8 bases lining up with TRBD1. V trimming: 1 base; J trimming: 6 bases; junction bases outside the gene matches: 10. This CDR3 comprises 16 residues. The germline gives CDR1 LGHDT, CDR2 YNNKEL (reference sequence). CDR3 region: CASSQVSTQGADGYTF. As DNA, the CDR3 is TGTGCCAGCAGCCAAGTTAGTACCCAGGGGGCCGATGGCTACACCTTC.

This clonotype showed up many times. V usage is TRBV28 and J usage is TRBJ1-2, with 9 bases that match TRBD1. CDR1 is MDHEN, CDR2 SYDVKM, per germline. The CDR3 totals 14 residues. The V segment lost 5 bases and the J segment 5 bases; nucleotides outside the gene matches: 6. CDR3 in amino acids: CASSPGQGGYGYTF. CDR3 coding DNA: TGTGCCAGCAGTCCGGGACAGGGAGGTTATGGCTACACCTTC.

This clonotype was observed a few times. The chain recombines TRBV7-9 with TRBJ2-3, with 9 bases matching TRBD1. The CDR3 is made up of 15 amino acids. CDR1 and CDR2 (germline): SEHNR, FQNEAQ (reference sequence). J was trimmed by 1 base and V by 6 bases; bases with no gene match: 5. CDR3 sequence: CASRLRTGGTDTQYF. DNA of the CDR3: TGTGCCAGCAGACTCCGGACAGGGGGCACAGATACGCAGTATTTT.

The CDR3, as DNA: TGCGCCAGCAGCCAAGAATCCAGCGGGGCTTCTCTCGAGCAGTACTTC. Translation: CASSQESSGASLEQYF. The chain joins TRBV4-1 to TRBJ2-7; 7 bases are a match to TRBD2. The V segment lost 0 bases and the J segment 6 bases; nucleotides outside the gene matches: 11. Per germline, CDR1 MGHRA and CDR2 YSYEKL. The CDR3 contains 16 residues.

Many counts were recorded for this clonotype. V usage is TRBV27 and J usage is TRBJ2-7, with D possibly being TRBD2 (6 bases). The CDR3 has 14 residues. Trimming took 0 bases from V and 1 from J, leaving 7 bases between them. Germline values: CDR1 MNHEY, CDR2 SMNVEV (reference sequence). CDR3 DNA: TGTGCCAGCAGTTTATCGGGACTTTCCTACGAGCAGTACTTC. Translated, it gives CASSLSGLSYEQYF.